This T cell receptor (beta chain) comes out of a study of sequential checkpoint blockade in melanoma. Looking at the study overall: Patients were randomized 1:1 to nivolumab-then-ipilimumab or ipilimumab-then-nivolumab first-line. Both treatment sequences were followed by maintenance nivolumab.

CDR3 size: 16 residues. Germline V gene data show CDR1 as SGHTA and CDR2 as FQGNSA. Losses at the gene ends were 4 bases for V and 2 bases for J; bases not matched to a gene: 5. This table comes from immunoSEQ multiplex PCR, and its TCRdb copy is limited to in-frame clones, with some not included. The sample consists of more than 9,000 clones, around two thirds of them appearing once. The sample's treatment: randomized to nivolumab then ipilimumab (arm A) or the reverse (arm B). DNA-damaging chemotherapy had not been given to any patient beforehand. Live CD3+CD8+ CD19− CD56− cells were sorted from PBMCs.

The rearrangement uses TRBV7-2 and TRBJ2-3; TRBD2 matches 11 bases. The receptor comes from a human donor with melanoma. The material was CD8+ T cells sorted from blood (inferred from file names), obtained from a patient given nivolumab and ipilimumab in sequence. CDR3 residues: CASSSLAGGYTDTQYF. The DNA for the CDR3 is TGTGCCAGCAGCTCCCTAGCGGGGGGCTACACAGATACGCAGTATTTT.